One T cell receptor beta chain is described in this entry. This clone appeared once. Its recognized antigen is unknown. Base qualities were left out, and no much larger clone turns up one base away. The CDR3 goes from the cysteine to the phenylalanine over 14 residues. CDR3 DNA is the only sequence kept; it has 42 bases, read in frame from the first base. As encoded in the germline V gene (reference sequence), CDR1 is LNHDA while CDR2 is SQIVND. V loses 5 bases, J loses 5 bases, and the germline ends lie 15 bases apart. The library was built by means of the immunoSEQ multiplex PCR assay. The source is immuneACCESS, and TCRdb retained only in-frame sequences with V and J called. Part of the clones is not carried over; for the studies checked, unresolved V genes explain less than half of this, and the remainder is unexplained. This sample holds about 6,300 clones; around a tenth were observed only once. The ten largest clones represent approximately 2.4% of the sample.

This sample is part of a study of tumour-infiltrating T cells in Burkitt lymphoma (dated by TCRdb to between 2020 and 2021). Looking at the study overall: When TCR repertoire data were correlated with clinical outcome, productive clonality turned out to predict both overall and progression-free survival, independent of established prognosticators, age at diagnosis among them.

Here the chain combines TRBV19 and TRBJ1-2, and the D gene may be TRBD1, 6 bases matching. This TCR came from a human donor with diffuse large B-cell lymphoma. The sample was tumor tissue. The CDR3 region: CASSLRTEGYGYTF. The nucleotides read TGTGCCAGTAGTTTAAGGACAGAAGGGTATGGCTACACCTTC.